What follows are 20 T cell receptor beta chains derived from one specimen sequenced in a study of patients and donors after allogeneic stem cell transplantation. MiXCR, applied by TCRdb to the RT-PCR reads, yields one record per CDR3 protein. The table lists 410,000 or so distinct CDR3 sequences, around 15% of them singletons. The sample taken for sequencing was blood, either unsorted or a sorted T cell fraction (not recorded which). These receptors all come from a human donor who was either an allogeneic HSCT recipient or a stem cell or donor lymphocyte infusion donor (not recorded which). It is not recorded whose cells these are; they may come from a transplant donor.

This clonotype was seen a handful of times. This chain links TRBV21-1 with TRBJ2-7; TRBD1, the table's D call, lacks a check against the DNA. TRBV21-1 is labeled a pseudogene. This CDR3 has 15 residues. DNA of the CDR3: TGTGCCAGCAGCAAGTCCCCCTATCTGCCATACGAGCAGTACTTC. Protein sequence: CASSKSPYLPYEQYF.

The chain uses TRBV7-2 and TRBJ1-2, with D unclear. This CDR3 has 12 amino acids. The V gene lost 1 base and the J gene lost 6 bases, with 6 bases spanning the gap. In germline, CDR1 is SGHTA, CDR2 FQGNSA. DNA of the CDR3: TGTGCCAGCAGCTTAGGGCCGGATGGCTACACCTTC. Its translation is CASSLGPDGYTF.

This clonotype was seen ten or more times. The chain carries TRBV5-5 and TRBJ1-1, with D perhaps matching TRBD1 (6 bases). The CDR3 is 16 residues long. CDR1 and CDR2 (germline): SGHKS, YYEKEE (reference sequence). With 3 bases removed from V and 1 base from J, the gap between germline ends came to 16 bases. The DNA for the CDR3 is TGTGCCAGCAGCTCGGCGAACAGGGACCCGAACACTGAAGCTTTCTTT. Its translation is CASSSANRDPNTEAFF.

This rearrangement joins TRBV6-2 or TRBV6-3 to TRBJ2-5, with 12 bases aligning to TRBD2. The CDR3 is 18 amino acids. With 6 bases clipped from V and 2 bases from J, the junction kept 13 bases outside the gene matches. Germline CDR1 and CDR2: MNHEY and SVGEGT. Here the CDR3 reads CASSWTSGTSSGQETQYF. DNA for the CDR3: TGTGCCAGCAGCTGGACTAGCGGGACATCTTCGGGACAAGAGACCCAGTACTTC.

A few counts support this clonotype. The rearrangement uses TRBV20-1 and TRBJ2-7, with D unclear. This CDR3 contains 14 residues. Germline lookup yields CDR1 DFQATT and CDR2 SNEGSKA (reference sequence). V was clipped by 4 bases and J by 0 bases, with 13 bases between them. The DNA for the CDR3 is TGCAGTGCTAAGAGGCCCCTCAGCTCCTACGAGCAGTACTTC. Its protein is CSAKRPLSSYEQYF.

The genes are TRBV20-1 and TRBJ2-6; D may be TRBD1 (6 bases). Trimming shortened V by 6 bases and J by 1 base, and 10 bases separated the two germline ends. The CDR3 consists of 14 residues. From germline, CDR1 is DFQATT and CDR2 SNEGSKA (reference sequence). The CDR3 sequence: CSAVTGSGANVLTF. The CDR3 nucleotides are TGCAGTGCAGTAACAGGGTCTGGGGCCAACGTCCTGACTTTC.

This chain links TRBV11-3 with TRBJ2-1; perhaps TRBD1 as D (5 bases). V lost 1 base to trimming and J lost 10 bases, with 8 bases between them. CDR1 is SGHNT, CDR2 YENEEA, per germline. The CDR3 consists of 12 residues. CDR3 region: CASSLARTEQFF. The CDR3 region has the DNA TGTGCCAGCAGCTTAGCTCGGACAGAGCAGTTCTTC.

The chain uses TRBV20-1 and TRBJ1-2, with D possibly TRBD1 on 6 matching bases. There are 14 residues in the CDR3. Germline CDR1 reads DFQATT; CDR2 reads SNEGSKA (reference sequence). Between the trimmed V and J ends, which lost 0 bases and 9 bases, there was a span of 17 bases. The CDR3 DNA reads TGCAGTGCTAGAGACGAACAGGGATGGGCGAGCTACACCTTC. This codes for CSARDEQGWASYTF.

The J gene is TRBJ2-1, the V gene TRBV4-1; D could derive from TRBD1 or TRBD2 (6 bases each). CDR3 length equals 15 residues. The V end lost 3 bases, the J end lost 8 bases, and 17 bases lay between the germline ends. Per germline, CDR1 MGHRA and CDR2 YSYEKL. CDR3 residues: CASSHPLRRGDEQFF. CDR3 bases: TGCGCCAGCAGCCACCCCCTTAGGAGGGGGGATGAGCAGTTCTTC.

V usage is TRBV7-2 and J usage is TRBJ2-1, with 10 bases fitting TRBD2. The V gene's germline CDR1 is SGHTA and CDR2 FQGNSA. Losses at the gene ends were 5 bases for V and 7 bases for J; bases not matched to a gene: 11. The CDR3 consists of 16 residues. CDR3 nucleotide sequence: TGTGCCAGCAGCCTATTAGCGGGGGGTGTCGGAAATGAGCAGTTCTTC. Its protein product is CASSLLAGGVGNEQFF.

V gene TRBV2 combines with J gene TRBJ2-3, with TRBD2 identical over 9 bases. Trimming removed 3 bases from V and 4 bases from J; junction bases left unmatched: 5. The CDR3 loop spans 15 amino acids. From germline, CDR1 is SNHLY and CDR2 FYNNEI. The CDR3 reads CASSDPAGGPDTQYF. The CDR3 region has the DNA TGTGCCAGCAGTGATCCAGCGGGGGGCCCAGATACGCAGTATTTT.

This clonotype was counted between two and nine times. This chain joins TRBV20-1 and TRBJ2-7; D remains ambiguous. Trimming pared 3 bases from V and 0 bases from J, leaving 6 bases between. This CDR3 has 12 residues. Germline V gives CDR1 DFQATT, CDR2 SNEGSKA (reference sequence). CDR3 amino acids: CSARSVSYEQYF. For the CDR3, the DNA is TGCAGTGCTAGGTCAGTCTCCTACGAGCAGTACTTC.

The V gene is TRBV11-2, the J gene TRBJ2-7, with 9 nucleotides matching TRBD2. The CDR3 is 18 amino acids. Trimming took 8 bases from V and 0 from J; bases not matched to a gene: 17. Germline CDR1 SGHAT, CDR2 FQNNGV. CDR3 protein: CASLSWSGRGGFSYEQYF. Here the CDR3 DNA reads TGTGCCAGCCTTTCATGGTCCGGGCGGGGGGGTTTCTCCTACGAGCAGTACTTC.

This chain's CDR3 is CASSGRRSSYNEQFF. CDR3 nucleotide sequence: TGTGCCAGCAGTGGCCGCCGGAGCTCCTACAATGAGCAGTTCTTC. V is TRBV27 and J is TRBJ2-1; no reliable D call. The CDR3 is made up of 15 amino acids. V was cut by 5 bases and J by 0 bases, with 11 bases left in between. CDR1 is MNHEY and CDR2 is SMNVEV in the germline V gene (reference sequence).

The chain joins TRBV3-1 to TRBJ2-7, with 8 bases lining up with TRBD2. CDR1 is LGHDT, CDR2 YNNKEL, per germline (reference sequence). The junction had 13 bases not matched to a gene; V was cut back by 3 bases and J by 0 bases. CDR3 length: 18 residues. CDR3 in amino acids: CASSQLPSGWEHSYEQYF. The CDR3 DNA is TGTGCCAGCAGCCAGTTGCCTAGCGGGTGGGAGCACTCCTACGAGCAGTACTTC.

This clonotype has just a few counts. V is TRBV4-3 and J is TRBJ1-2; no definite D call. The V end lost 0 bases, the J end lost 6 bases, and 11 bases lay between the germline ends. There are 14 residues in the CDR3. Germline values: CDR1 LGHNA, CDR2 YSLEER. The CDR3 loop is CASSQEGNSDGYTF. The CDR3 bases are TGCGCCAGCAGCCAAGAAGGGAATAGCGATGGCTACACCTTC.

The V gene is TRBV5-1, the J gene TRBJ2-2, with D tentatively TRBD2 (5 bases). V lost 1 base and J 3 bases, leaving 10 bases between the germline ends. The CDR3 extends over 15 amino acids. CDR1 is SGHRS, CDR2 YFSETQ, per germline. In DNA form, the CDR3 reads TGCGCCAGCAGCTTGAGGGTCGGGGACACCGGGGAGCTGTTTTTT. Amino acids: CASSLRVGDTGELFF.

V is TRBV4-2 and J is TRBJ2-1; TRBD1 agrees at 7 bases. Germline CDR1 LGHNA, CDR2 YNFKEQ. Trimming removed 4 bases from V and 6 bases from J; junction bases left unmatched: 9. CDR3 length: 15 residues. The CDR3 spells CASSPKGDRSNEQFF. CDR3 nucleotides: TGTGCCAGCAGCCCGAAGGGGGACAGATCCAATGAGCAGTTCTTC.

V and J are TRBV20-1 and TRBJ1-1, with TRBD1 matching 10 bases. Germline V gives CDR1 DFQATT, CDR2 SNEGSKA (reference sequence). The V segment lost 6 bases and the J segment 5 bases; nucleotides outside the gene matches: 9. This CDR3 is built from 14 residues. CDR3 residues: CSAPGQGTVTEAFF. The CDR3 DNA is TGCAGTGCCCCGGGACAGGGGACGGTTACTGAAGCTTTCTTT.

This clonotype was recorded a few times. This chain connects TRBV20-1 to TRBJ2-3, with D perhaps TRBD1 (6 bases). Germline V CDR1 and CDR2: DFQATT, SNEGSKA (reference sequence). The CDR3 has 14 amino acids. With 5 bases removed from V and 4 bases from J, the gap between germline ends came to 16 bases. The CDR3 DNA reads TGCAGTGCTGATGGACAGATGGGGTCAGATACGCAGTATTTT. It encodes CSADGQMGSDTQYF.